These 32 T cell receptor beta chains came from one sample sequenced in a study of T cell repertoires in cytomegalovirus infection. Using its own MiXCR run on the reads, TCRdb lists one record per CDR3 protein. This table has roughly 230,000 distinct CDR3 sequences, about a sixth appearing once. Sequenced: CD8+ T cells from PBMCs. Receptor source: a human donor in good health (CMV status not recorded). Some clones in this sample may be carry-over from other donors' samples.

V gene TRBV12-3 or TRBV12-4 combines with J gene TRBJ1-3, with D possibly matching TRBD1 (5 bases). Trimming pared 5 bases from V and 2 bases from J, leaving 13 bases between. The CDR3 length is 15 residues. CDR3 amino acids: CASSRPGFTGNTIYF. DNA for the CDR3: TGTGCCAGCAGTCGCCCAGGGTTCACTGGAAACACCATATATTTT.

The chain carries TRBV6-1 and TRBJ2-5; the match to TRBD2 covers 7 bases. The CDR3 spans 15 residues. J gave up 2 bases and V 3 bases, and 6 bases lay outside the gene matches. Germline V gene lookup returns CDR1 MNHNS and CDR2 SASEGT. The CDR3 DNA follows: TGTGCCAGCAGTGAGGAAGCGGGAACTCAAGAGACCCAGTACTTC. Protein product: CASSEEAGTQETQYF.

This clonotype was observed a handful of times. This chain uses TRBV6-6 with TRBJ2-7; weak D call: TRBD1 (5 bases). There are 15 residues in the CDR3. The germline V gene encodes CDR1 MNHNY and CDR2 SVGAGI (reference sequence). Trimming stripped 8 bases from V and 2 bases from J, with 19 bases between. The CDR3 loop reads CASLEFRAGTYEQYF. CDR3 bases: TGTGCCAGCTTAGAGTTTCGGGCAGGGACCTACGAGCAGTACTTC.

This clonotype has ten or more counts. This sequence joins TRBV7-8 and TRBJ2-3, with TRBD2 matching 13 bases. CDR1 is SGHVS, CDR2 FQNEAQ, per germline. Germline trimming cut 5 bases from V and 3 bases from J; bases unmatched to any gene: 2. This CDR3 has 15 amino acids. CDR3 protein: CASSRGLAGTDTQYF. Written as DNA, the CDR3 is TGTGCCAGCAGCAGGGGACTAGCGGGGACAGATACGCAGTATTTT.

The sample holds many counts of this clonotype. The chain is built from TRBV7-9 and TRBJ2-3; 8 bases are shared with TRBD2. The junction had 9 bases not matched to a gene; V was cut back by 8 bases and J by 2 bases. This CDR3 is built from 15 residues. Looked up from germline, CDR1 is SEHNR and CDR2 is FQNEAQ (reference sequence). This CDR3 reads CASPLGGAITDTQYF. CDR3 nucleotide sequence: TGTGCCAGCCCCCTCGGGGGGGCCATCACAGATACGCAGTATTTT.

The sample holds many counts of this clonotype. The rearrangement joins TRBV6-2 or TRBV6-3 to TRBJ1-6; perhaps TRBD1 as D (5 bases). Trimming removed 1 base at V and 10 bases at J, with 14 bases between. There are 15 residues in the CDR3. CDR1 and CDR2 (germline): MNHEY, SVGEGT. CDR3 nucleotide sequence: TGTGCCAGCAGTTACTTCGACAGTTCTGAATCACCCCTCCACTTT. Encoded protein: CASSYFDSSESPLHF.

This chain links TRBV7-4 with TRBJ1-4; D is perhaps TRBD1 (6 bases). Germline loops: CDR1 SGHVT, CDR2 SQSDAQ. V was shortened by 5 bases and J by 4 bases, with 17 bases between the two germline ends. There are 16 residues in the CDR3. CDR3 sequence (DNA): TGTGCCAGCAGCCCACGGTGGGGGCAGGATAATGAAAAACTGTTTTTT. This gives the protein CASSPRWGQDNEKLFF.

The chain couples TRBV20-1 to TRBJ2-7; D is unclear. Between the trimmed V and J ends, which lost 3 bases and 0 bases, there was a span of 12 bases. Germline V gives CDR1 DFQATT, CDR2 SNEGSKA (reference sequence). The CDR3 consists of 14 residues. The CDR3 here is CSARAAASSYEQYF. DNA of the CDR3: TGCAGTGCTAGGGCGGCGGCTAGCTCCTACGAGCAGTACTTC.

This clonotype was recorded at least ten times. The rearrangement joins TRBV7-2 to TRBJ2-7; 8 bases map to TRBD2. The germline V gene has CDR1 SGHTA and CDR2 FQGNSA. The CDR3 extends over 14 amino acids. With V trimmed by 4 bases and J by 3 bases, 5 bases remained unmatched. The DNA of the CDR3 is TGTGCCAGCAGCTCGGGACTAGTTTTCTACGAGCAGTACTTC. Its protein is CASSSGLVFYEQYF.

The CDR3 region has the DNA TGTGCCAGCAGCCCGGGACGGATGGGTCCCTTCACAGATACGCAGTATTTT. Translating gives CASSPGRMGPFTDTQYF. This sequence joins TRBV7-9 and TRBJ2-3; D may be TRBD1 or TRBD2 (5 bases each). The CDR3 is made up of 17 amino acids. The V and J ends lost 5 bases and 2 bases respectively, with 20 bases between them. CDR1 is SEHNR, CDR2 FQNEAQ, per germline (reference sequence).

This clonotype was observed at least ten times. CDR3 amino acids: CASSQGQYTGELFF. The DNA for the CDR3 is TGTGCCAGCAGCCAGGGACAGTACACCGGGGAGCTGTTTTTT. The chain joins TRBV12-3 or TRBV12-4 to TRBJ2-2; 7 nucleotides align to TRBD1. The CDR3 has 14 residues. The V segment lost 6 bases and the J segment 3 bases; nucleotides outside the gene matches: 4.

At least ten counts were recorded for this clonotype. The rearrangement joins TRBV12-3 or TRBV12-4 to TRBJ2-5; no firm D call. The CDR3 is made up of 12 amino acids. The V and J ends lost 3 bases and 4 bases respectively, with 6 bases between them. The CDR3 bases are TGTGCCAGCAGTTTTGGTTCAGAGACCCAGTACTTC. It codes for CASSFGSETQYF.

This clonotype was seen at least ten times. J is TRBJ1-5 and V is TRBV27, with 7 bases fitting TRBD1. The germline V gene encodes CDR1 MNHEY and CDR2 SMNVEV (reference sequence). Trimming at V came to 5 bases and at J to 4 bases, leaving 5 bases not matched to a gene. This CDR3 spans 14 amino acids. The CDR3 DNA is TGTGCCAGCAGTCCAGGGGGAAGGAATCAGCCCCAGCATTTT. Amino acids: CASSPGGRNQPQHF.

This clonotype was observed a few times. The CDR3: CASSYYAAEQYF. The CDR3 DNA reads TGTGCCAGCAGTTACTACGCGGCCGAGCAGTACTTC. The chain combines TRBV6-2 or TRBV6-3 with TRBJ2-7; D is unclear. This CDR3 contains 12 residues. Germline values: CDR1 MNHEY, CDR2 SVGEGT. Trimming left V 1 base short and J 6 bases short, with 7 bases between.

This clonotype has a handful of counts. V and J are TRBV7-9 and TRBJ2-1; D perhaps matches TRBD2 (6 bases). The germline V gene has CDR1 SEHNR and CDR2 FQNEAQ (reference sequence). This CDR3 spans 15 amino acids. With 1 base removed from V and 5 bases from J, the gap between germline ends came to 12 bases. CDR3 sequence: CASSLEWGVNNEQFF. CDR3 nucleotide sequence: TGTGCCAGCAGCTTAGAGTGGGGGGTGAACAATGAGCAGTTCTTC.

This clonotype was detected a few times. J is TRBJ1-1 and V is TRBV20-1; 10 bases line up with TRBD1. V shed 6 bases, J shed 5 bases, and the junction held 15 bases outside the gene matches. The CDR3 runs to 16 residues. Germline lookup yields CDR1 DFQATT and CDR2 SNEGSKA (reference sequence). CDR3 sequence reads: CSAIRDRGIFATEAFF. The CDR3 bases are TGCAGTGCCATACGGGACAGGGGTATTTTTGCAACTGAAGCTTTCTTT.

CDR3 sequence: CASSFWDRGTDTQYF. DNA for the CDR3: TGTGCCAGCAGCTTTTGGGACAGGGGCACAGATACGCAGTATTTT. V usage is TRBV7-9 and J usage is TRBJ2-3, with TRBD1 matching over 9 bases. The trim removed 3 bases at V and 1 base at J, leaving 2 bases unmatched. The CDR3 loop spans 15 amino acids. The V gene's germline CDR1 is SEHNR and CDR2 FQNEAQ (reference sequence). Based on the CDR3 plus reference TRBV7-9 and TRBJ2-3, the full variable domain is DTGVSQNPRHKITKRGQNVTFRCDPISEHNRLYWYRQTLGQGPEFLTYFQNEAQLEKSRLLSDRFSAERPKGSFSTLEIQRTEQGDSAMYLCASSFWDRGTDTQYFGPGTRLTVL.

This clonotype was seen many times. The chain carries TRBV6-2 or TRBV6-3 and TRBJ2-7; no reliable D call. The CDR3 length is 11 residues. The germline gives CDR1 MNHEY, CDR2 SVGEGT. The germline V and J ends were trimmed by 8 bases and 3 bases, with 8 bases remaining between them. The CDR3 DNA follows: TGTGCCAGCGGTCGGAGCTACGAGCAGTACTTC. Amino acid sequence: CASGRSYEQYF.

J is TRBJ2-7 and V is TRBV20-1; 7 bases map to TRBD1. Unmatched junction bases numbered 7, after V lost 4 bases and J lost 4 bases. CDR1 and CDR2 from the germline V gene are DFQATT and SNEGSKA (reference sequence). CDR3 size: 13 residues. CDR3 residues: CSATGTADYEQYF. The CDR3 DNA sequence: TGCAGTGCTACCGGGACAGCCGATTACGAGCAGTACTTC.

This CDR3 reads CASSEYFGPGELFF. CDR3 nucleotides: TGTGCCAGCAGTGAATATTTCGGGCCCGGGGAGCTGTTTTTT. This chain connects TRBV25-1 to TRBJ2-2; no clear D. There are 14 residues in the CDR3. V lost 0 bases to trimming and J lost 6 bases, with 8 bases between them. Germline CDR1 and CDR2: MGHDK and SYGVNS.

This clonotype was picked up many times. V is TRBV11-2 and J is TRBJ2-2; weak D call: TRBD2 (6 bases). CDR1 SGHAT and CDR2 FQNNGV come from the germline V gene. V was pared by 3 bases and J by 8 bases, with 22 bases between. This CDR3 spans 17 amino acids. The CDR3: CASSLSGAGRHQGELFF. The DNA of the CDR3 is TGTGCCAGCAGCTTGTCTGGAGCGGGTAGACATCAAGGGGAGCTGTTTTTT.

This clonotype was recorded a few times. This sequence joins TRBV6-5 and TRBJ2-1; 7 positions agree with TRBD2. Germline values: CDR1 MNHEY, CDR2 SVGAGI. V dropped 2 bases and J dropped 1; count of bases not matched to a gene: 5. The CDR3 covers 16 residues. Here the CDR3 DNA reads TGTGCCAGCAGTTACCGCCGGGACTATTCCTACAATGAGCAGTTCTTC. It encodes CASSYRRDYSYNEQFF.

The chain is built from TRBV2 and TRBJ2-2; 12 bases match TRBD1. J lost 2 bases, V lost 7 bases, and 5 bases had no gene match. This CDR3 spans 16 amino acids. Germline loops: CDR1 SNHLY, CDR2 FYNNEI. The CDR3 region is CASKGQGAINTGELFF. The CDR3 nucleotides are TGTGCCAGCAAGGGACAGGGGGCTATTAACACCGGGGAGCTGTTTTTT.

Ten or more counts support this clonotype. The J gene is TRBJ2-1, the V gene TRBV7-2, with 13 bases matching TRBD2. Germline CDR1 SGHTA, CDR2 FQGNSA. The trim removed 2 bases at V and 2 bases at J, leaving 6 bases unmatched. The CDR3 sequence is 18 residues long. CDR3 amino acids: CASSLSVGLAGTYNEQFF. CDR3 coding DNA: TGTGCCAGCAGCTTAAGTGTGGGACTAGCGGGGACCTACAATGAGCAGTTCTTC.

This clonotype was found many times. The chain links TRBV4-2 to TRBJ1-1; D possibly corresponds to TRBD1 (5 bases). Trimming cost V 3 bases and J 0 bases, with 11 bases left between them. CDR3 length: 15 residues. Germline assignment: CDR1 LGHNA and CDR2 YNFKEQ. This chain's CDR3 is CASSQRQHMNTEAFF. DNA of the CDR3: TGTGCCAGCAGCCAGAGACAGCACATGAACACTGAAGCTTTCTTT.

This clonotype was counted at least ten times. The chain carries TRBV29-1 and TRBJ1-2, with 10 bases fitting TRBD1. The V and J ends lost 4 bases and 6 bases, in that order; junction bases with no gene match: 5. This CDR3 is built from 13 residues. Per germline, CDR1 SQVTM and CDR2 ANQGSEA. DNA of the CDR3: TGCAGCGTTGTAGTGACAGGGGGCCATGGCTACACCTTC. Its translation is CSVVVTGGHGYTF.

This clonotype was counted a few times. The chain employs TRBV7-9 and TRBJ2-4; possibly TRBD2 for D (5 bases). The CDR3 covers 16 residues. Trimming removed 0 bases from V and 5 bases from J, with 14 bases in between. Looked up from germline, CDR1 is SEHNR and CDR2 is FQNEAQ (reference sequence). CDR3: CASSLAGGEIQNIQYF. The CDR3 bases are TGTGCCAGCAGCTTAGCGGGTGGGGAGATCCAAAACATTCAGTACTTC.

This clonotype turned up a few times. This sequence joins TRBV20-1 and TRBJ2-5; weak D call: TRBD1 (6 bases). Germline V CDR1 and CDR2: DFQATT, SNEGSKA (reference sequence). This CDR3 has 15 residues. Trimming shortened V by 2 bases and J by 0 bases, and 13 bases separated the two germline ends. Written as DNA, the CDR3 is TGCAGTGCTAGATCGGGACAAAACTACCAAGAGACCCAGTACTTC. Amino acids: CSARSGQNYQETQYF.

This clonotype was counted only a few times. This sequence joins TRBV2 and TRBJ2-4, with a possible D match to TRBD2 (6 bases). This CDR3 is 14 amino acids long. Germline V gives CDR1 SNHLY, CDR2 FYNNEI. The V end was cut by 8 bases, the J end by 9 bases, with 20 bases between. CDR3 in DNA: TGTGCCAGCTTAGGAGGAGGCGAGGAGGGCATTCAGTACTTC. It encodes CASLGGGEEGIQYF.

As concerns this clonotype: This may be a read error: a much more frequent sequence differs by one nucleotide. J is TRBJ2-1 and V is TRBV20-1, with 11 bases that match TRBD2. CDR1 DFQATT and CDR2 SNEGSKA come from the germline V gene (reference sequence). CDR3 length: 15 amino acids. In DNA, the CDR3 is TGCAGTGCTAGGGCACTAGCGGGGGTATACAATGTGCAGTTCTTC. This gives the protein CSARALAGVYNVQFF.

The chain employs TRBV6-5 and TRBJ1-2, with D unresolved. CDR3 length equals 13 residues. Germline CDR1 MNHEY, CDR2 SVGAGI. Trimming removed 5 bases from V and 8 bases from J, with 15 bases in between. For the CDR3, the DNA is TGTGCCAGCAGTGAACGACTACGAGGAGGCTACACCTTC. Translating it yields CASSERLRGGYTF.

V usage is TRBV7-9 and J usage is TRBJ2-4, with a weak D call TRBD1 (5 bases). This CDR3 has 15 residues. V gave up 2 bases and J gave up 1 base, with 9 bases separating them. Germline CDR1 reads SEHNR; CDR2 reads FQNEAQ (reference sequence). In DNA form, the CDR3 reads TGTGCCAGCAGCTTACCAGGGCTTGCCAAAAACATTCAGTACTTC. It translates to CASSLPGLAKNIQYF.